One and the same sample provided the 24 T cell receptor beta chains below, sequenced in a study of cytomegalovirus exposure and HLA in healthy donors. This PCR relied on a set of 60 Vbeta primers and 13 Jbeta primers. Using immunoSEQ multiplex PCR, the repertoire was profiled, and TCRdb retains in-frame clones only, with some absent. The sample includes 75,000 to 80,000 clones, around 78% of them seen just once. Material: PBMCs. Receptor source: a man aged 35 to 55 in good health and CMV-seronegative.

A few counts support this clone. The V gene is TRBV18, the J gene TRBJ2-3; no clear D gene. The CDR3 runs 15 residues. Germline V lookup: CDR1 KGHSH, CDR2 LQKENI. Between the trimmed V and J ends, which lost 3 bases and 0 bases, there was a span of 10 bases. CDR3 DNA: TGTGCCAGCTCACCCACACAGAAAAGCACAGATACGCAGTATTTT. The encoded protein is CASSPTQKSTDTQYF.

This clone was seen a single time. Relative to the germline gene, one junction end is altered; a read error may explain this. The V gene is TRBV28, the J gene TRBJ1-2; 9 bases align to TRBD1. Germline CDR1 MDHEN, CDR2 SYDVKM. The CDR3 contains 11 residues. In DNA, the CDR3 is TGTGCCAGCAGTTCGGGACAGGGTTGCGCCTTC. This sequence encodes CASSSGQGCAF.

To note about this clone: One end of the junction fails to match germline, which may point to a read error. The same CDR3 also results from other DNA sequences found in this sample. V and J are TRBV10-1 and TRBJ2-3; D gene unclear. The germline V gene has CDR1 WNHNN and CDR2 SYGVQD (reference sequence). The CDR3 is 12 residues long. Written as DNA, the CDR3 is TGCGCCAGTAGTGAAACGCGGGATACGCAGTATTTT. As protein: CASSETRDTQYF.

The CDR3 DNA sequence: TGTGCCAGCAGCTGGGGCTCTGGGATGGGTCAGCCCCAGCATTTT. Translation gives CASSWGSGMGQPQHF. V gene TRBV5-6 combines with J gene TRBJ1-5; possibly TRBD1 for D (5 bases). The CDR3 extends over 15 amino acids. Germline V gene sequence: CDR1 SGHDT, CDR2 YYEEEE. The V and J ends lost 3 bases and 6 bases respectively, with 16 bases between them.

This chain joins TRBV19 and TRBJ2-5; D not resolved. The CDR3 is 13 residues long. From germline, CDR1 is LNHDA and CDR2 SQIVND (reference sequence). The V and J ends lost 9 bases and 2 bases respectively, with 13 bases between them. CDR3 amino acids: CASSSWSQETQYF. DNA for the CDR3: TGTGCCAGCTCTAGTTGGTCTCAAGAGACCCAGTACTTC. Together with reference TRBV19 and TRBJ2-5, the CDR3 gives the full variable domain: DGGITQSPKYLFRKEGQNVTLSCEQNLNHDAMYWYRQDPGQGLRLIYYSQIVNDFQKGDIAEGYSVSREKKESFPLTVTSAQKNPTAFYLCASSSWSQETQYFGPGTRLLVL.

This clone was observed a handful of times. The V call is TRBV18, the J call TRBJ1-1; D remains unclear. The CDR3 contains 14 residues. Germline V gene data show CDR1 as KGHSH and CDR2 as LQKENI. Trimming shortened V by 4 bases and J by 8 bases, and 17 bases separated the two germline ends. This CDR3 is CASSLSSRNKEAFF. DNA for the CDR3: TGTGCCAGCTCACTATCGTCCAGAAATAAAGAAGCTTTCTTT.

Only one count was recorded for this clone. This chain joins TRBV5-1 and TRBJ2-1, with TRBD1 as a possible D gene (6 bases). Germline-derived CDR1 and CDR2 are SGHRS and YFSETQ. Trimming cost V 5 bases and J 5 bases, with 17 bases left between them. This CDR3 is 15 amino acids long. CDR3 nucleotides: TGCGCCAGCAGGATCGGGACACGGCCAAACAATGAGCAGTTCTTC. Translating gives CASRIGTRPNNEQFF.

This clone was seen a single time. The chain has TRBV6-5 and TRBJ2-1, with 8 bases that match TRBD1. Per the germline V gene, CDR1 is MNHEY and CDR2 is SVGAGI. Trimming took 6 bases from V and 8 from J; bases not matched to a gene: 9. This CDR3 contains 14 residues. CDR3 protein: CASSSGTGIDEQFF. CDR3 nucleotide sequence: TGTGCCAGCAGCTCCGGGACAGGAATAGATGAGCAGTTCTTC.

This clone was observed a single time. J is TRBJ1-1 and V is TRBV6-6, with TRBD1 identical over 7 bases. Germline V gene sequence: CDR1 MNHNY, CDR2 SVGAGI (reference sequence). The CDR3 has 15 residues. V dropped 5 bases and J dropped 4; count of bases not matched to a gene: 10. DNA of the CDR3: TGTGCCAGCAGTCCCACAGGGGTTGTAGGCACTGAAGCTTTCTTT. It codes for CASSPTGVVGTEAFF.

This clone was counted only a few times. This chain uses TRBV5-4 with TRBJ1-2, with a possible D match to TRBD1 (5 bases). The CDR3 contains 14 residues. V was cut by 2 bases and J by 2 bases, with 10 bases left in between. The V gene's germline CDR1 is SGHNT and CDR2 YYREEE (reference sequence). CDR3 protein: CASSFSGGNYGYTF. The CDR3 DNA reads as TGTGCCAGCAGCTTCTCTGGGGGGAACTATGGCTACACCTTC. Drawing the rest from reference TRBV5-4 and TRBJ1-2, the complete variable domain is ETGVTQSPTHLIKTRGQQVTLRCSSQSGHNTVSWYQQALGQGPQFIFQYYREEENGRGNFPPRFSGLQFPNYSSELNVNALELDDSALYLCASSFSGGNYGYTFGSGTRLTVV.

This clone was detected only a few times. The rearrangement links TRBV4-1 to TRBJ2-5; TRBD2 matches at 8 bases. J lost 1 base, V lost 0 bases, and 4 bases had no gene match. The germline V gene encodes CDR1 MGHRA and CDR2 YSYEKL. This CDR3 spans 16 amino acids. The CDR3 reads CASSQDGTSGQETQYF. As DNA, the CDR3 is TGCGCCAGCAGCCAAGATGGTACTAGCGGCCAAGAGACCCAGTACTTC.

V and J are TRBV7-2 and TRBJ2-3; D gene ambiguous. The CDR3 is made up of 14 amino acids. Per germline, CDR1 SGHTA and CDR2 FQGNSA. V lost 5 bases to trimming and J lost 2 bases, with 11 bases between them. The DNA for the CDR3 is TGTGCCAGCAGCCGAAACAGAGCCACAGATACGCAGTATTTT. Residues: CASSRNRATDTQYF.

The chain uses TRBV5-8 and TRBJ2-2, with D maybe TRBD2 (6 bases). The germline V and J ends were trimmed by 2 bases and 7 bases, with 18 bases remaining between them. The germline V gene encodes CDR1 SGHTS and CDR2 YDEGEE. This CDR3 has 16 amino acids. In DNA form, the CDR3 reads TGTGCCAGCAGCTTAATCCCGATATTCGGGGGCGGGGAGCTGTTTTTT. Translated, it gives CASSLIPIFGGGELFF. Combining the CDR3 with reference TRBV5-8 and TRBJ2-2 gives the whole variable domain EAGVTQSPTHLIKTRGQQATLRCSPISGHTSVYWYQQALGLGLQFLLWYDEGEERNRGNFPPRFSGRQFPNYSSELNVNALELEDSALYLCASSLIPIFGGGELFFGEGSRLTVL.

V is TRBV6-5 and J is TRBJ1-5; D is unclear. The ends were cut back, 8 bases at V and 3 bases at J, with 14 bases in the middle. Per the germline V gene, CDR1 is MNHEY and CDR2 is SVGAGI. This CDR3 is 14 amino acids long. In DNA form, the CDR3 reads TGTGCCAGCGCCTTTGCACACGACAATCAGCCCCAGCATTTT. Protein: CASAFAHDNQPQHF.

This chain joins TRBV5-5 and TRBJ2-5; D is unclear. The CDR3 is made up of 13 amino acids. The germline gives CDR1 SGHKS, CDR2 YYEKEE (reference sequence). V was cut by 4 bases and J by 4 bases, with 11 bases left in between. The chain's CDR3 is CASSPSPVETQYF. CDR3 coding DNA: TGTGCCAGCAGCCCCTCCCCTGTAGAGACCCAGTACTTC.

A single count supports this clone. The V gene is TRBV27, the J gene TRBJ2-7; tentative D call: TRBD2 (6 bases). The germline V gene has CDR1 MNHEY and CDR2 SMNVEV (reference sequence). The CDR3 has 14 residues. Trimming pared 6 bases from V and 6 bases from J, leaving 18 bases between. In DNA form, the CDR3 reads TGTGCCAGCAGCGAGTTGGGACTCCTCACCGAGCAGTACTTC. Residues: CASSELGLLTEQYF.

This clone came up once. The genes are TRBV7-9 and TRBJ2-7, with D tentatively TRBD2 (5 bases). This CDR3 region has 17 residues. V was clipped by 0 bases and J by 0 bases, with 15 bases between them. Germline V gene sequence: CDR1 SEHNR, CDR2 FQNEAQ (reference sequence). The CDR3 here is CASSLALRVGSSYEQYF. DNA for the CDR3: TGTGCCAGCAGCTTAGCCCTAAGGGTGGGGAGCTCCTACGAGCAGTACTTC.

This clone turned up a few times. The chain uses TRBV7-9 and TRBJ2-2; 11 bases are a match to TRBD2. The CDR3 has 17 residues. Germline V lookup: CDR1 SEHNR, CDR2 FQNEAQ (reference sequence). After removal of 0 bases from V and 2 bases from J, the junction contained 2 bases not matched to a gene. Here the CDR3 reads CASSLAGTSGNTGELFF. The CDR3 nucleotides are TGTGCCAGCAGCTTAGCCGGGACTAGCGGAAACACCGGGGAGCTGTTTTTT. Filled out from reference TRBV7-9 and TRBJ2-2, the complete variable domain reads DTGVSQNPRHKITKRGQNVTFRCDPISEHNRLYWYRQTLGQGPEFLTYFQNEAQLEKSRLLSDRFSAERPKGSFSTLEIQRTEQGDSAMYLCASSLAGTSGNTGELFFGEGSRLTVL.

This CDR3 reads CASTPRQETNEKLFF. The CDR3 DNA sequence: TGCGCCAGCACCCCACGACAGGAAACTAATGAAAAACTGTTTTTT. The V call is TRBV4-1, the J call TRBJ1-4; a weak D match, TRBD1 (6 bases). CDR1 and CDR2 from the germline V gene are MGHRA and YSYEKL. Trimming removed 7 bases from V and 1 base from J, with 13 bases in between. This CDR3 contains 15 residues.

The CDR3, as DNA: TGTGCCAGCAGTGAATCCCTAGCGGAGACCTACGAGCAGTACTTC. Translation: CASSESLAETYEQYF. The V gene is TRBV6-1, the J gene TRBJ2-7; 7 nucleotides align to TRBD2. Looked up from germline, CDR1 is MNHNS and CDR2 is SASEGT. CDR3 length equals 15 residues. The junction had 6 bases not matched to a gene; V was cut back by 2 bases and J by 2 bases.

The V call is TRBV5-1, the J call TRBJ2-7; the match to TRBD2 covers 10 bases. V lost 0 bases, J lost 1 base, and 4 bases stayed unmatched. The CDR3 length is 16 residues. Germline V gene lookup returns CDR1 SGHRS and CDR2 YFSETQ. The CDR3 is CASSLASGSFSYEQYF. The CDR3 DNA is TGCGCCAGCAGCTTGGCTAGCGGGAGTTTTTCCTACGAGCAGTACTTC.

This rearrangement joins TRBV23-1 to TRBJ2-7; TRBD2 matches 7 bases. TRBV23-1 carries the ORF label, with uncertain function. The CDR3 spans 19 residues. Unmatched junction bases numbered 16, after V lost 2 bases and J lost 0 bases. CDR3 region: CASSQVGDRWGGSSYEQYF. CDR3 bases: TGCGCCAGCAGTCAAGTCGGTGACAGATGGGGGGGAAGCTCCTACGAGCAGTACTTC.

V gene TRBV15 combines with J gene TRBJ2-2, with D possibly matching TRBD1 (6 bases). Trimming left V 1 base short and J 4 bases short, with 16 bases between. The CDR3 loop spans 17 amino acids. Germline lookup yields CDR1 LNHNV and CDR2 YYDKDF (reference sequence). The DNA of the CDR3 is TGTGCCACCAGCAGAGTAGTGGGGGACAACCCCACCGGGGAGCTGTTTTTT. Its protein is CATSRVVGDNPTGELFF.

This rearrangement joins TRBV19 to TRBJ1-6; 9 bases match TRBD1. The V segment lost 5 bases and the J segment 8 bases; nucleotides outside the gene matches: 7. CDR3 length equals 15 residues. Germline CDR1 and CDR2: LNHDA and SQIVND (reference sequence). The CDR3 sequence is CASSLPGQGHSPLHF. The CDR3 DNA sequence: TGTGCCAGTAGTCTCCCGGGACAGGGACATTCACCCCTCCACTTT.